Below, 26 T cell receptor beta chains from the same sample are listed, as sequenced in a study of beta chain features in type 1 diabetes. Findings of the study overall: Researchers report that Type 1 diabetes patients had moderately but significantly shorter TCRB CDR3s across all four CD4+ subsets.

cDNA synthesis used the whole RNA isolate, giving expressed TCRB sequences. Profiling relied on immunoSEQ multiplex PCR, and the TCRdb table lists in-frame clones only, not all of them. The sample contains a few hundred thousand clones, 16% of which appear only once. These receptors lack a known antigen. The sample taken for sequencing was naive CD4+ T cells from blood. Receptors were obtained from a man aged 25 to 40 with type 1 diabetes.

In this sample, this clone turned up a few times. The chain recombines TRBV11-2 with TRBJ2-5; D tentatively fits TRBD1 or TRBD2 (5 bases each). CDR3 length equals 16 residues. Germline assignment: CDR1 SGHAT and CDR2 FQNNGV. Trimming shortened V by 4 bases and J by 3 bases, and 18 bases separated the two germline ends. The CDR3 protein is CASSSPSRGAKETQYF. In DNA form, the CDR3 reads TGTGCCAGCAGCTCCCCGTCTAGGGGAGCTAAAGAGACCCAGTACTTC.

This clone occurred a few times. This chain connects TRBV19 to TRBJ2-1, with D perhaps matching TRBD2 (5 bases). V lost 4 bases and J lost 2, with 12 bases in between. Per the germline V gene, CDR1 is LNHDA and CDR2 is SQIVND (reference sequence). The CDR3 is 15 amino acids. The CDR3 region has the DNA TGTGCCAGTAGTACCTTGGTCGGGACCTACAATGAGCAGTTCTTC. Protein sequence: CASSTLVGTYNEQFF.

The chain combines TRBV7-9 with TRBJ2-3, with D possibly TRBD2 on 5 matching bases. Trimming shortened V by 8 bases and J by 2 bases, and 14 bases separated the two germline ends. The CDR3 has 14 amino acids. Germline CDR1 reads SEHNR; CDR2 reads FQNEAQ (reference sequence). As DNA, the CDR3 is TGTGCCAGCCCCCCTCCGGGGATCACAGATACGCAGTATTTT. Translation: CASPPPGITDTQYF.

This clone was counted a few times. The CDR3 protein is CASSPASGKETQYF. The CDR3 nucleotides are TGTGCCAGCAGCCCAGCTAGCGGAAAAGAGACCCAGTACTTC. The rearrangement uses TRBV4-2 and TRBJ2-5; 7 bases align to TRBD2. The trim removed 4 bases at V and 3 bases at J, leaving 5 bases unmatched. The CDR3 spans 14 residues. In germline, CDR1 is LGHNA, CDR2 YNFKEQ.

This clone occurred a few times. The chain recombines TRBV7-9 with TRBJ2-3; D might be TRBD1 (6 bases). The V gene lost 8 bases and the J gene lost 1 base, with 16 bases spanning the gap. This CDR3 is built from 15 residues. Germline-derived CDR1 and CDR2 are SEHNR and FQNEAQ (reference sequence). DNA for the CDR3: TGTGCCAGCCCTCTACAGGGCCGGGGCACAGATACGCAGTATTTT. Translation: CASPLQGRGTDTQYF.

V is TRBV10-3 and J is TRBJ1-2; 10 nucleotides align to TRBD1. The CDR3 spans 14 residues. Germline CDR1 and CDR2: ENHRY and SYGVKD. The V gene end was trimmed by 10 bases and the J gene end by 6 bases; junction bases not matched to a gene: 11. The CDR3 loop is CATAPGQGIDGYTF. DNA of the CDR3: TGTGCCACCGCCCCGGGACAGGGGATCGATGGCTACACCTTC.

The sample holds a few counts of this clone. The V and J genes are TRBV14 and TRBJ2-7; TRBD1 agrees at 10 bases. Trimming cost V 4 bases and J 6 bases; bases outside gene matches: 0. This CDR3 has 12 residues. Germline CDR1 reads SGHDN; CDR2 reads FVKESK. The DNA of the CDR3 is TGTGCCAGCAGCCGACAGGGGGCCGAGCAGTACTTC. Residues: CASSRQGAEQYF.

This sequence joins TRBV7-9 and TRBJ2-7; TRBD1 aligns across 7 bases. This CDR3 region has 16 residues. The germline CDR1 and CDR2 sequences are SEHNR and FQNEAQ (reference sequence). V lost 5 bases to trimming and J lost 3 bases; unmatched junction nucleotides: 13. The CDR3 DNA follows: TGTGCCAGCAGCCCGACAGGGAGCGGAGAGCGCTACGAGCAGTACTTC. Translation: CASSPTGSGERYEQYF.

This clone showed up just a few times. The chain's CDR3 is CAINTGAQETQYF. As DNA, the CDR3 is TGTGCCATCAATACAGGTGCCCAAGAGACCCAGTACTTC. V gene TRBV10-3 combines with J gene TRBJ2-5; TRBD1 is a possible D gene (5 bases). Trimming shortened V by 7 bases and J by 1 base, and 10 bases separated the two germline ends. The CDR3 consists of 13 residues. Germline CDR1 and CDR2: ENHRY and SYGVKD.

The chain carries TRBV7-9 and TRBJ1-3; D is uncertain. V lost 2 bases and J 2 bases, leaving 7 bases between the germline ends. The CDR3 runs 14 residues. Looked up from germline, CDR1 is SEHNR and CDR2 is FQNEAQ (reference sequence). The CDR3 nucleotides read TGTGCCAGCAGCTTAATCGGAGCTGGAAACACCATATATTTT. Its protein product is CASSLIGAGNTIYF.

CDR3 coding DNA: TGCAGCGCCGTGACGCTAGCGGGAGGGCCAGGGGAGACCCAGTACTTC. Translated: CSAVTLAGGPGETQYF. The chain employs TRBV29-1 and TRBJ2-5; TRBD2 matches at 12 bases. V gave up 7 bases and J gave up 5 bases; unmatched junction bases: 14. CDR1 and CDR2 from the germline V gene are SQVTM and ANQGSEA. This CDR3 is 16 amino acids long. Complete variable domain (other parts from reference TRBV29-1 and TRBJ2-5): SAVISQKPSRDICQRGTSLTIQCQVDSQVTMMFWYRQQPGQSLTLIATANQGSEATYESGFVIDKFPISRPNLTFSTLTVSNMSPEDSSIYLCSAVTLAGGPGETQYFGPGTRLLVL.

The genes are TRBV7-9 and TRBJ1-1, with D tentatively TRBD1 (5 bases). Germline V lookup: CDR1 SEHNR, CDR2 FQNEAQ (reference sequence). V lost 5 bases and J lost 1, with 14 bases in between. The CDR3 extends over 15 amino acids. The CDR3 DNA follows: TGTGCCAGCAGCCTCACAGGCACGGGGAACACTGAAGCTTTCTTT. Its protein is CASSLTGTGNTEAFF.

This clone was seen a few times. The rearrangement uses TRBV14 and TRBJ2-1; 10 nucleotides line up with TRBD2. Germline V CDR1 and CDR2: SGHDN, FVKESK. The CDR3 extends over 15 amino acids. The trim removed 4 bases at V and 7 bases at J, leaving 7 bases unmatched. The CDR3 region is CASSPGTSGTNEQFF. The DNA for the CDR3 is TGTGCCAGCAGCCCCGGAACTAGCGGGACAAATGAGCAGTTCTTC. Together with reference TRBV14 and TRBJ2-1, the CDR3 gives the full variable domain: EAGVTQFPSHSVIEKGQTVTLRCDPISGHDNLYWYRRVMGKEIKFLLHFVKESKQDESGMPNNRFLAERTGGTYSTLKVQPAELEDSGVYFCASSPGTSGTNEQFFGPGTRLTVL.

This chain connects TRBV20-1 to TRBJ2-3, with D maybe TRBD2 (5 bases). Germline loops: CDR1 DFQATT, CDR2 SNEGSKA (reference sequence). Trimming stripped 8 bases from V and 3 bases from J, with 9 bases between. CDR3 size: 11 residues. Here the CDR3 reads CSLAGTDTQYF. The DNA for the CDR3 is TGCAGTCTCGCGGGTACAGATACGCAGTATTTT.

This clone came up a few times. The rearrangement joins TRBV30 to TRBJ1-1, with D possibly TRBD1 on 5 matching bases. The CDR3 is made up of 13 amino acids. Trimming took 6 bases from V and 1 from J, leaving 12 bases between them. Germline CDR1 is GTSNPN and CDR2 is SVGIG (reference sequence). The CDR3 protein is CACYRSQNTEAFF. The CDR3 region has the DNA TGTGCCTGCTACAGGTCCCAGAACACTGAAGCTTTCTTT.

The sample holds a few counts of this clone. The chain recombines TRBV14 with TRBJ2-5; the D call may be TRBD1 or TRBD2 (5 bases each). CDR1 and CDR2 (germline): SGHDN, FVKESK. The length of the CDR3 is 14 residues. The V end was cut by 4 bases, the J end by 1 base, with 10 bases between. The CDR3 loop reads CASSREGPQETQYF. The CDR3 region has the DNA TGTGCCAGCAGCCGTGAGGGGCCCCAAGAGACCCAGTACTTC.

Worth noting for this clone: The junction departs from the called germline gene at one end, perhaps through a read error. The rearrangement uses TRBV27 and TRBJ2-1; 7 bases agree with TRBD2. Per the germline V gene, CDR1 is MNHEY and CDR2 is SMNVEV (reference sequence). There are 15 residues in the CDR3. The DNA of the CDR3 is TGTGCCAGCAGTGTCCCACTCCCTTTGGGGGGTGGGAGGGTCTTC. Protein sequence: CASSVPLPLGGGRVF.

The chain links TRBV9 to TRBJ2-1, with 10 bases aligning to TRBD1. Germline V lookup: CDR1 SGDLS, CDR2 YYNGEE. The J segment lost 2 bases and the V segment lost 4 bases, leaving 6 bases of the junction unmatched. The CDR3 contains 16 residues. The CDR3 reads CASSPLGTGAYNEQFF. The CDR3, as DNA: TGTGCCAGCAGCCCTCTGGGGACAGGGGCCTACAATGAGCAGTTCTTC.

The chain carries TRBV29-1 and TRBJ1-2; no definite D call. This CDR3 is built from 15 residues. With 4 bases removed from V and 8 bases from J, the gap between germline ends came to 23 bases. Germline V lookup: CDR1 SQVTM, CDR2 ANQGSEA. CDR3 bases: TGCAGCGTTGTAATAGGAGTGGCTACCCTGATGGGCTACACCTTC. Protein product: CSVVIGVATLMGYTF.

This clone was picked up one time. V and J are TRBV27 and TRBJ2-5; the D gene could be TRBD1 or TRBD2 (5 bases each). Germline V gene sequence: CDR1 MNHEY, CDR2 SMNVEV (reference sequence). The CDR3 is 13 residues long. V lost 5 bases, J lost 5 bases, and 12 bases lay in between. The DNA for the CDR3 is TGTGCCAGCAGTATGCAGGGAGACGAGACCCAGTACTTC. Translation: CASSMQGDETQYF.

This clone has just a few counts. The V call is TRBV7-2, the J call TRBJ1-1; D uncertain. V was cut by 1 base and J by 0 bases, with 3 bases left in between. Germline V CDR1 and CDR2: SGHTA, FQGNSA. The CDR3 covers 13 residues. The CDR3 DNA sequence: TGTGCCAGCAGCTTAGAGCTGAACACTGAAGCTTTCTTT. This encodes CASSLELNTEAFF. The full variable domain, completed using reference TRBV7-2 and TRBJ1-1, is GAGVSQSPSNKVTEKGKDVELRCDPISGHTALYWYRQSLGQGLEFLIYFQGNSAPDKSGLPSDRFSAERTGGSVSTLTIQRTQQEDSAVYLCASSLELNTEAFFGQGTRLTVV.

This clone showed up just a few times. The rearrangement joins TRBV28 to TRBJ2-1; D not resolved. The CDR3 is 12 residues long. The V end lost 3 bases, the J end lost 8 bases, and 8 bases lay between the germline ends. Germline assignment: CDR1 MDHEN and CDR2 SYDVKM. The CDR3 DNA is TGTGCCAGCAGTTTGGTGGGCGATGAGCAGTTCTTC. Protein product: CASSLVGDEQFF.

This clone came up a few times. The V and J genes are TRBV4-2 and TRBJ1-1, with D hard to call. Trimming shortened V by 1 base and J by 1 base, and 10 bases separated the two germline ends. Germline V gives CDR1 LGHNA, CDR2 YNFKEQ. This CDR3 has 15 amino acids. The CDR3 sequence: CASSQVWQRNTEAFF. CDR3 coding DNA: TGTGCCAGCAGCCAAGTGTGGCAGAGGAACACTGAAGCTTTCTTT.

This clone came up a few times. The CDR3 is CASSPAGRGQYF. CDR3 DNA sequence: TGTGCCAGCAGCCCCGCCGGCCGGGGGCAGTACTTC. The chain uses TRBV14 and TRBJ2-7; tentatively, D is TRBD2 (5 bases). Trimming pared 4 bases from V and 9 bases from J, leaving 13 bases between. CDR1 and CDR2 (germline): SGHDN, FVKESK. This CDR3 spans 12 amino acids.

This clone was observed a handful of times. This chain connects TRBV4-2 to TRBJ2-5, with D maybe TRBD1 (7 bases). This CDR3 has 13 amino acids. Trimming shortened V by 6 bases and J by 5 bases, and 13 bases separated the two germline ends. Germline V gene lookup returns CDR1 LGHNA and CDR2 YNFKEQ. Here the CDR3 DNA reads TGTGCCAGCAGAAGGACAGGAGGGGAGACCCAGTACTTC. This encodes CASRRTGGETQYF.

This clone came up a few times. V usage is TRBV4-1 and J usage is TRBJ2-2; possibly TRBD1 for D (5 bases). Germline-derived CDR1 and CDR2 are MGHRA and YSYEKL. CDR3 length: 16 residues. Trimming cost V 0 bases and J 0 bases, with 8 bases left between them. CDR3 sequence reads: CASSQDVTANTGELFF. The CDR3 DNA reads as TGCGCCAGCAGCCAAGACGTGACAGCGAACACCGGGGAGCTGTTTTTT.